These T cell receptor beta chains were read from a single sample in a study of T cell repertoires in cytomegalovirus infection. Their antigens remain unidentified. TCRdb called the reads again in MiXCR, with one record for every CDR3 protein. The table has 380,000 or so distinct CDR3 sequences, just under 35% seen once. The material was cultured PBMCs, obtained from culture after CMV antigen stimulation. The receptors derive from a human donor in good health (CMV status not recorded). Some clones in this sample may be carry-over from other donors' samples. Both conserved end residues are part of each CDR3. Each record gives: V gene, D gene, CDR3 length, clone size, J gene, CDR3 DNA, CDR3 protein. D genes are given only for firm matches. Clone size appears in some rows only: once, few, many, or a class for an expanded clone.

v_gene: TRBV19
d_gene: -
len: 14
abundance: -
j_gene: TRBJ1-4
CDR3nt: TGTGCCAGTAGTATAGTCGGCAGTATGGGAAAACTGTTTTTT
CDR3aa: CASSIVGSMGKLFF

v_gene: TRBV12-5
d_gene: -
len: 16
abundance: -
j_gene: TRBJ2-1
CDR3nt: TGTGCTAGTGGTTTAGAACCAACCCAGGGGAAGTCTGAGCAGTTCTTC
CDR3aa: CASGLEPTQGKSEQFF

v_gene: TRBV5-6
d_gene: TRBD2
len: 14
abundance: once
j_gene: TRBJ2-7
CDR3nt: TGTGCCAGCAGCGAATTCGGGACTACCTACGAGCAGTACTTC
CDR3aa: CASSEFGTTYEQYF

v_gene: TRBV24-1
d_gene: TRBD2
len: 14
abundance: few
j_gene: TRBJ2-1
CDR3nt: TGTGCCACATCCGGGCTAGCGGGTTGGAATGAGCAGTTCTTC
CDR3aa: CATSGLAGWNEQFF

v_gene: TRBV9
d_gene: -
len: 15
abundance: few
j_gene: TRBJ2-3
CDR3nt: TGTGCCAGCAGCGTAGTGGGCGGGAGCACAGATACGCAGTATTTT
CDR3aa: CASSVVGGSTDTQYF

v_gene: TRBV2
d_gene: TRBD1
len: 13
abundance: few
j_gene: TRBJ1-4
CDR3nt: TGTGCCAGCAGGACAGGGGGGGATGAAAAACTGTTTTTT
CDR3aa: CASRTGGDEKLFF

v_gene: TRBV7-2
d_gene: -
len: 10
abundance: many
j_gene: TRBJ1-2
CDR3nt: TGTGCCAGCAGCTTATCGGGCTACACCTTC
CDR3aa: CASSLSGYTF

v_gene: TRBV4-1
d_gene: TRBD1
len: 16
abundance: few
j_gene: TRBJ1-5
CDR3nt: TGCGCCAGCAGCCACGGTTCAGGGGGATATAATCAGCCCCAGCATTTT
CDR3aa: CASSHGSGGYNQPQHF

v_gene: TRBV7-6
d_gene: -
len: 16
abundance: -
j_gene: TRBJ2-2
CDR3nt: TGTGCCAGCAGCACCCGGGCTGGGGTCGGCACCGGGGAGCTGTTTTTT
CDR3aa: CASSTRAGVGTGELFF

v_gene: TRBV7-9
d_gene: -
len: 17
abundance: -
j_gene: TRBJ1-2
CDR3nt: TGTGCCAGCAGCTTAGGTGCCCTAAGACTAGTGGACTATGGCTACACCTTC
CDR3aa: CASSLGALRLVDYGYTF

v_gene: TRBV10-3
d_gene: TRBD1
len: 13
abundance: -
j_gene: TRBJ1-2
CDR3nt: TGTGCCACCACAGGGGCCACCTCCTATGGCTACACCTTC
CDR3aa: CATTGATSYGYTF

v_gene: TRBV6-2/TRBV6-3
d_gene: -
len: 14
abundance: -
j_gene: TRBJ1-1
CDR3nt: TGTGCCAGCAGTTCTCTCGACAGTCGGGCTGAAGCTTTCTTT
CDR3aa: CASSSLDSRAEAFF

v_gene: TRBV29-1
d_gene: -
len: 11
abundance: -
j_gene: TRBJ2-7
CDR3nt: TGCAGCGTCTTGACAGGCTACGAGCAGTACTTC
CDR3aa: CSVLTGYEQYF

v_gene: TRBV12-3/TRBV12-4
d_gene: TRBD1
len: 15
abundance: -
j_gene: TRBJ1-2
CDR3nt: TGTGCCAGCAGTCAGACAGGGGGCGCGAGTGGTGGCTACACCTTC
CDR3aa: CASSQTGGASGGYTF

v_gene: TRBV7-9
d_gene: -
len: 12
abundance: few
j_gene: TRBJ2-1
CDR3nt: TGTGCCAGCAGCTCGGGACAAAATGAGCAGTTCTTC
CDR3aa: CASSSGQNEQFF

v_gene: TRBV20-1
d_gene: -
len: 16
abundance: -
j_gene: TRBJ2-1
CDR3nt: TGCAGTGCCACCCCCGACCTAACATATTCCTACAATGAGCAGTTCTTC
CDR3aa: CSATPDLTYSYNEQFF

v_gene: TRBV7-2
d_gene: TRBD1
len: 15
abundance: -
j_gene: TRBJ2-3
CDR3nt: TGTGCCAGCAGCCCGACAGGGTTGGGCCCAGATACGCAGTATTTT
CDR3aa: CASSPTGLGPDTQYF

v_gene: TRBV6-1
d_gene: -
len: 15
abundance: few
j_gene: TRBJ1-6
CDR3nt: TGTGCCAGCAGTGAATGGGCAGATGACAATTCACCCCTCCACTTT
CDR3aa: CASSEWADDNSPLHF

v_gene: TRBV6-6
d_gene: -
len: 15
abundance: -
j_gene: TRBJ1-5
CDR3nt: TGTGCCAGCAGCCTACAGGGTATCGACAATCAGCCCCAGCATTTT
CDR3aa: CASSLQGIDNQPQHF

v_gene: TRBV4-3
d_gene: -
len: 16
abundance: -
j_gene: TRBJ1-6
CDR3nt: TGCGCCAGCAGCCAAGAGCTGGGGGAGGGGCATTCACCCCTCCACTTT
CDR3aa: CASSQELGEGHSPLHF

v_gene: TRBV4-1
d_gene: TRBD2
len: 16
abundance: few
j_gene: TRBJ2-1
CDR3nt: TGCGCCAGCAGCCACGATGGGGCTAGCGGGATCGTAGAGCAGTTCTTC
CDR3aa: CASSHDGASGIVEQFF

v_gene: TRBV7-2
d_gene: TRBD1
len: 13
abundance: many
j_gene: TRBJ1-6
CDR3nt: TGTGCCGGTCAACAGGGGTTGGGGGTACCCCTCCACTTT
CDR3aa: CAGQQGLGVPLHF

v_gene: TRBV30
d_gene: -
len: 14
abundance: -
j_gene: TRBJ2-7
CDR3nt: TGTGCCTGGAAGAGCACGGCCGAACTCTACGAGCAGTACTTC
CDR3aa: CAWKSTAELYEQYF

v_gene: TRBV12-3/TRBV12-4
d_gene: -
len: 12
abundance: -
j_gene: TRBJ2-7
CDR3nt: TGTGCCAGCAGTTTATACCCCTACGAGCAGTACTTC
CDR3aa: CASSLYPYEQYF

v_gene: TRBV20-1
d_gene: -
len: 13
abundance: -
j_gene: TRBJ2-5
CDR3nt: TGCAGTGCTAGGAGACCACTTCAAGAGACCCAGTACTTC
CDR3aa: CSARRPLQETQYF

v_gene: TRBV7-4
d_gene: TRBD2
len: 15
abundance: -
j_gene: TRBJ2-3
CDR3nt: TGTGCCAGCAGCTCCCGGGGGGAGACCACAGATACGCAGTATTTT
CDR3aa: CASSSRGETTDTQYF

v_gene: TRBV12-3/TRBV12-4
d_gene: TRBD1
len: 18
abundance: -
j_gene: TRBJ1-2
CDR3nt: TGTGCCAGCAGTTTACGGGCTTGGGCAGGACAGGGGAACTATGGCTACACCTTC
CDR3aa: CASSLRAWAGQGNYGYTF

v_gene: TRBV7-9
d_gene: -
len: 14
abundance: -
j_gene: TRBJ1-1
CDR3nt: TGTGCCAGCAGCTTAGCTCAGGGACGGACTGAAGCTTTCTTT
CDR3aa: CASSLAQGRTEAFF

v_gene: TRBV20-1
d_gene: TRBD2
len: 15
abundance: few
j_gene: TRBJ2-7
CDR3nt: TGCAGTGCTAGAGACCGAGCGGGAGTTTCGGCCGAGCAGTACTTC
CDR3aa: CSARDRAGVSAEQYF

v_gene: TRBV7-2
d_gene: TRBD1
len: 16
abundance: -
j_gene: TRBJ2-1
CDR3nt: TGTGCCAGCAGCATCTCCGGGACAGGGGTATTCAATGAGCAGTTCTTC
CDR3aa: CASSISGTGVFNEQFF

v_gene: TRBV7-2
d_gene: -
len: 15
abundance: few
j_gene: TRBJ2-7
CDR3nt: TGTGCCAGCAGCTTAGTGGGCACAGGGCGTGACGAGCAGTACTTC
CDR3aa: CASSLVGTGRDEQYF

v_gene: TRBV5-1
d_gene: TRBD2
len: 18
abundance: -
j_gene: TRBJ2-2
CDR3nt: TGCGCCAGCATCCATAGTGGACTAGCGGGAGAGTGGACCGGGGAGCTGTTTTTT
CDR3aa: CASIHSGLAGEWTGELFF

v_gene: TRBV20-1
d_gene: TRBD1
len: 15
abundance: -
j_gene: TRBJ1-2
CDR3nt: TGCAGTGCTAGCGACGGGACAGGGGTCATCTATGGCTACACCTTC
CDR3aa: CSASDGTGVIYGYTF

v_gene: TRBV7-2
d_gene: -
len: 16
abundance: -
j_gene: TRBJ1-5
CDR3nt: TGTGCCAGCAGCTTAGTTCAGGGTTTGCGCAATCAGCCCCAGCATTTT
CDR3aa: CASSLVQGLRNQPQHF

v_gene: TRBV20-1
d_gene: -
len: 16
abundance: -
j_gene: TRBJ1-2
CDR3nt: TGCAGTGCTAATTCGGAAAAATTTGGAGATAACTATGGCTACACCTTC
CDR3aa: CSANSEKFGDNYGYTF

v_gene: TRBV2
d_gene: -
len: 14
abundance: -
j_gene: TRBJ1-1
CDR3nt: TGTGCCAGCAGTAAAGAAAGGGCACGAGCTGAAGCTTTCTTT
CDR3aa: CASSKERARAEAFF

v_gene: TRBV12-3/TRBV12-4
d_gene: -
len: 11
abundance: many
j_gene: TRBJ1-3
CDR3nt: TGTGCCAGCAGTGGCGGAAACACCATATATTTT
CDR3aa: CASSGGNTIYF

v_gene: TRBV7-2
d_gene: TRBD2
len: 15
abundance: -
j_gene: TRBJ2-3
CDR3nt: TGTGCCAGCAGCCGTAGCGGGAGGGCCATAGATACGCAGTATTTT
CDR3aa: CASSRSGRAIDTQYF

v_gene: TRBV4-3
d_gene: -
len: 14
abundance: -
j_gene: TRBJ2-1
CDR3nt: TGCGCCAGCAGCCATGCAGGAAACTACAATGAGCAGTTCTTC
CDR3aa: CASSHAGNYNEQFF

v_gene: TRBV6-2/TRBV6-3
d_gene: TRBD2
len: 15
abundance: once
j_gene: TRBJ2-1
CDR3nt: TGTGCCAGCAGTTGGGGCGGGACTAGTAACAATGAGCAGTTCTTC
CDR3aa: CASSWGGTSNNEQFF

v_gene: TRBV7-2
d_gene: -
len: 13
abundance: many
j_gene: TRBJ2-3
CDR3nt: TGTGCCAGCAGCTTAAGTAGGGAGGATACGCAGTATTTT
CDR3aa: CASSLSREDTQYF

v_gene: TRBV19
d_gene: -
len: 13
abundance: -
j_gene: TRBJ1-2
CDR3nt: TGTGCCAGTAGTATGGGCCAGGCTGGCGGCTACACCTTC
CDR3aa: CASSMGQAGGYTF

v_gene: TRBV7-2
d_gene: TRBD2
len: 15
abundance: -
j_gene: TRBJ2-1
CDR3nt: TGTGCCAGCAGCTTAGAAGGGGCTAGCGGCAATGAGCAGTTCTTC
CDR3aa: CASSLEGASGNEQFF

v_gene: TRBV10-3
d_gene: TRBD1
len: 13
abundance: -
j_gene: TRBJ2-7
CDR3nt: TGTGCCACCACCGGGACAGGCGACTACGAGCAGTACTTC
CDR3aa: CATTGTGDYEQYF